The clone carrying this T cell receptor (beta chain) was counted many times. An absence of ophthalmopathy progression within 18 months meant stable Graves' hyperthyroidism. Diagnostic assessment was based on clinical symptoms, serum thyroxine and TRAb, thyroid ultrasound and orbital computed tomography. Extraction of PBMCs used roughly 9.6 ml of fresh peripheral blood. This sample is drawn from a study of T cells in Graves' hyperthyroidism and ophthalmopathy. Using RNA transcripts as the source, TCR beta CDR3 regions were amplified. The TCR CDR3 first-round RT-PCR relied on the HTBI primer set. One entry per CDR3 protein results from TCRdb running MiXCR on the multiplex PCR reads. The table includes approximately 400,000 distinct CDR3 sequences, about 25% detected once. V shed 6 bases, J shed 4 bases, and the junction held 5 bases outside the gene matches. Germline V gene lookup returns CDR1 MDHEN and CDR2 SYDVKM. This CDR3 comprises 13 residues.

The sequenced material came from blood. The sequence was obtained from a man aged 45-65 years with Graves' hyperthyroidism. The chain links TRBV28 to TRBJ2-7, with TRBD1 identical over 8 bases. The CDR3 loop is CASSGTGGYEQYF. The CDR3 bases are TGTGCCAGCAGCGGAACAGGGGGATACGAGCAGTACTTC.